A selection of T cell receptor beta chains follows, all from one sample in a study of OX40 agonist ivuxolimab in advanced cancers. TCRdb's copy holds only in-frame clones and misses some; the assay was immunoSEQ multiplex PCR. The data show more than 75,000 clones, around 84% seen once. Source: CD4+ or CD8+ T cells sorted from blood, taken in a trial of the OX40 agonist ivuxolimab. These receptors originate from an adult with an advanced solid tumor such as melanoma, head and neck, liver or kidney cancer. CDR3s include the opening cysteine and the closing phenylalanine or tryptophan. A D gene is named only where the DNA matches it firmly. Rows may omit the clone size; those that give it use once, few, many or a size class.

CDR3 protein: CASRLAGGPRHTQYF
CDR3 DNA: TGTGCCAGCCGACTAGCGGGAGGGCCTCGGCATACGCAGTATTTT
V gene: TRBV7-2
J gene: TRBJ2-3
D gene: TRBD2
clone size: -

CDR3 protein: CASSPPGNLGTIYF
CDR3 DNA: TGTGCCAGCAGCCCACCGGGAAATTTGGGCACCATATATTTT
V gene: TRBV7-3
J gene: TRBJ1-3
D gene: -
clone size: -

CDR3 protein: CAWRGLAGALSYEQYF
CDR3 DNA: TGTGCCTGGAGGGGGCTAGCGGGAGCCCTCTCCTACGAGCAGTACTTC
V gene: TRBV30
J gene: TRBJ2-7
D gene: TRBD2
clone size: -

CDR3 protein: CASTSAGGTYEQYF
CDR3 DNA: TGTGCCAGCACCTCCGCCGGGGGGACTTACGAGCAGTACTTC
V gene: TRBV7-6
J gene: TRBJ2-7
D gene: TRBD2
clone size: few

CDR3 protein: CASSLRRDRDLPETQYF
CDR3 DNA: TGCGCCAGCAGCCTGCGACGGGACAGGGATTTACCAGAGACCCAGTACTTC
V gene: TRBV4-3
J gene: TRBJ2-5
D gene: TRBD1
clone size: -

CDR3 protein: CASSFTGQGRTDTQYF
CDR3 DNA: TGTGCCAGCAGCTTTACCGGACAGGGGAGGACAGATACGCAGTATTTT
V gene: TRBV7-9
J gene: TRBJ2-3
D gene: TRBD1
clone size: -

CDR3 protein: CASSLGSNTGELFF
CDR3 DNA: TGTGCCAGCAGCTTGGGCTCCAACACCGGGGAGCTGTTTTTT
V gene: TRBV5-6
J gene: TRBJ2-2
D gene: -
clone size: -

CDR3 protein: CASTSGGTSSYEQYF
CDR3 DNA: TGTGCCAGCACCTCAGGTGGGACGAGCTCCTACGAGCAGTACTTC
V gene: TRBV6-6
J gene: TRBJ2-7
D gene: -
clone size: once

CDR3 protein: CASSLTSGGDYNEQFF
CDR3 DNA: TGCGCCAGCAGTTTGACTAGCGGGGGAGATTACAATGAGCAGTTCTTC
V gene: TRBV5-1
J gene: TRBJ2-1
D gene: TRBD2
clone size: -

CDR3 protein: CASSSGLLSWPQHF
CDR3 DNA: TGTGCCAGCAGTTCGGGACTGTTAAGCTGGCCCCAGCATTTT
V gene: TRBV6-6
J gene: TRBJ1-5
D gene: -
clone size: -

CDR3 protein: CASSGERYEQYF
CDR3 DNA: TGTGCCAGCAGTGGAGAGCGCTACGAGCAGTACTTC
V gene: TRBV28
J gene: TRBJ2-7
D gene: -
clone size: -

CDR3 protein: CAATSWEKLFF
CDR3 DNA: TGTGCCGCTACCTCCTGGGAAAAACTGTTTTTT
V gene: TRBV30
J gene: TRBJ1-4
D gene: -
clone size: -

CDR3 protein: CASAPDRGSQPQHF
CDR3 DNA: TGTGCCAGTGCCCCGGACAGGGGGAGTCAGCCCCAGCATTTT
V gene: TRBV19
J gene: TRBJ1-5
D gene: TRBD1
clone size: -

CDR3 protein: CASSADTGGSSPQHF
CDR3 DNA: TGTGCCAGCAGCGCGGACACAGGGGGGAGTAGTCCCCAGCATTTT
V gene: TRBV2
J gene: TRBJ1-5
D gene: TRBD1
clone size: -

CDR3 protein: CASSRGLAGRGNEQFF
CDR3 DNA: TGTGCCAGCAGCCGAGGACTAGCGGGACGGGGCAATGAGCAGTTCTTC
V gene: TRBV14
J gene: TRBJ2-1
D gene: TRBD2
clone size: few

CDR3 protein: CASSELAEETQYF
CDR3 DNA: TGTGCCAGCAGTGAACTAGCGGAAGAGACCCAGTACTTC
V gene: TRBV25-1
J gene: TRBJ2-5
D gene: TRBD2
clone size: -

CDR3 protein: CASSLGIREKETQYF
CDR3 DNA: TGTGCCAGCAGCTTAGGCATCCGGGAGAAGGAGACCCAGTACTTC
V gene: TRBV7-9
J gene: TRBJ2-5
D gene: -
clone size: -

CDR3 protein: CASIDGLYF
CDR3 DNA: TGTGCCAGCATTGACGGGCTGTACTTC
V gene: TRBV21-1
J gene: TRBJ2-7
D gene: -
clone size: -

CDR3 protein: CASSERLRGGETQYF
CDR3 DNA: TGTGCCAGCAGTGAAAGGCTCAGGGGTGGAGAGACCCAGTACTTC
V gene: TRBV2
J gene: TRBJ2-5
D gene: -
clone size: -

CDR3 protein: CASTAQGSGAYNEQFF
CDR3 DNA: TGTGCCAGTACCGCCCAGGGGTCTGGCGCCTACAATGAGCAGTTCTTC
V gene: TRBV19
J gene: TRBJ2-1
D gene: -
clone size: few

CDR3 protein: CASSLGTGAVQPQHF
CDR3 DNA: TGTGCCAGCAGCTTAGGGACAGGGGCAGTACAGCCCCAGCATTTT
V gene: TRBV7-2
J gene: TRBJ1-5
D gene: TRBD1
clone size: -

CDR3 protein: CASSDPWGTSTDTQYF
CDR3 DNA: TGTGCCAGCAGTGATCCCTGGGGGACTAGCACAGATACGCAGTATTTT
V gene: TRBV2
J gene: TRBJ2-3
D gene: -
clone size: -

CDR3 protein: CAISGGHDGNTEAFF
CDR3 DNA: TGTGCCATCAGTGGAGGGCATGACGGGAACACTGAAGCTTTCTTT
V gene: TRBV10-3
J gene: TRBJ1-1
D gene: -
clone size: -

CDR3 protein: CASGPVGYEQYF
CDR3 DNA: TGTGCCAGCGGTCCTGTGGGCTACGAGCAGTACTTC
V gene: TRBV27
J gene: TRBJ2-7
D gene: -
clone size: -

CDR3 protein: CASSQEGLAGGSYNEQFF
CDR3 DNA: TGCGCCAGCAGCCAAGAGGGCCTAGCGGGCGGCTCCTACAATGAGCAGTTCTTC
V gene: TRBV4-1
J gene: TRBJ2-1
D gene: TRBD2
clone size: -

CDR3 protein: CASSRGLAGEGHEQFF
CDR3 DNA: TGCGCCAGCAGCCGAGGGCTGGCGGGAGAAGGACATGAGCAGTTCTTC
V gene: TRBV5-1
J gene: TRBJ2-1
D gene: TRBD2
clone size: -

CDR3 protein: CASSLARGGTGETQYF
CDR3 DNA: TGTGCCAGCAGCCTAGCGCGGGGGGGGACAGGGGAGACCCAGTACTTC
V gene: TRBV13
J gene: TRBJ2-5
D gene: -
clone size: -

CDR3 protein: CASSLGTGNSEAFF
CDR3 DNA: TGTGCCAGCAGTTTAGGGACCGGGAACAGTGAAGCTTTCTTT
V gene: TRBV27
J gene: TRBJ1-1
D gene: -
clone size: -

CDR3 protein: CASSFTGGPRPTGELFF
CDR3 DNA: TGTGCCAGCAGCTTCACAGGGGGACCGCGGCCCACCGGGGAGCTGTTTTTT
V gene: TRBV7-9
J gene: TRBJ2-2
D gene: TRBD1
clone size: -